These T cell receptor beta chains were read from a single sample in a study of quantifying T cell responses using KT2 cells. TCRdb recomputed calls from the UMI-ligation and nested PCR reads with MiXCR, one row per CDR3 protein. Among 39,000 or so distinct CDR3 sequences listed, around 15% were seen once. The specimen was PBMCs spiked with cells of the T cell clone KT2. These receptors all come from a human donor. CDR3s include the opening cysteine and the closing phenylalanine or tryptophan. A D gene is named only where the DNA matches it firmly. Rows may omit the clone size; those that give it use once, few, many or a size class.

TRBD2	TRBV2	-	TRBJ2-1	CASCVWGGRTYNEQFF	TGTGCCAGCTGTGTCTGGGGCGGGAGGACCTACAATGAGCAGTTCTTC
-	TRBV28	-	TRBJ2-7	CASRPTGTGAYEQYF	TGTGCCAGCAGACCGACCGGGACGGGAGCCTACGAGCAGTACTTC
-	TRBV3-1	-	TRBJ2-1	CASSQGALVGNEQFF	TGTGCCAGCAGCCAAGGGGCCCTAGTCGGCAATGAGCAGTTCTTC
-	TRBV5-1	few	TRBJ2-3	CASSLQGPDTQYF	TGCGCCAGCAGCTTACAGGGCCCAGATACGCAGTATTTT
-	TRBV6-2/TRBV6-3	-	TRBJ2-6	CASSYSRGGGANVLTF	TGTGCCAGCAGTTACTCTCGGGGTGGAGGGGCCAACGTCCTGACTTTC
-	TRBV10-3	few	TRBJ1-6	CAIMLRENSPLHF	TGTGCCATCATGTTGCGGGAGAATTCACCCCTCCACTTT
-	TRBV20-1	-	TRBJ2-3	CSAIDRLRGPADTQYF	TGCAGTGCTATCGACCGGTTGCGGGGACCAGCAGATACGCAGTATTTT
-	TRBV20-1	few	TRBJ1-1	CSARFGLGGRTEAFF	TGCAGTGCTAGATTCGGGCTGGGTGGACGGACTGAAGCTTTCTTT
-	TRBV25-1	-	TRBJ1-2	CASSDPATGRYGYTF	TGTGCCAGCAGTGACCCCGCGACAGGCCGCTATGGCTACACCTTC
-	TRBV4-1	few	TRBJ1-6	CASSQAGRSYNSPLHF	TGCGCCAGCAGCCAAGCGGGTCGCTCCTATAATTCACCCCTCCACTTT
TRBD2	TRBV5-1	few	TRBJ2-1	CASIYGGGPSNEQFF	TGCGCCAGCATCTATGGCGGGGGACCCTCCAATGAGCAGTTCTTC
TRBD1	TRBV4-1	-	TRBJ1-5	CASKPPGTGFLYPWGQPQHF	TGCGCCAGCAAACCTCCCGGGACAGGGTTCCTCTACCCCTGGGGTCAGCCCCAGCATTTT
-	TRBV5-4	once	TRBJ2-7	CASSFTEAPHEQYF	TGTGCCAGCAGCTTTACAGAAGCGCCGCACGAGCAGTACTTC
TRBD1	TRBV6-6	few	TRBJ1-2	CASSPSGTGRRYLGYTF	TGTGCCAGCAGTCCCTCCGGGACAGGACGCCGGTACCTAGGCTACACCTTC
TRBD1	TRBV14	-	TRBJ2-3	CASSPDRFTDTQYF	TGTGCCAGCAGCCCGGACAGGTTCACAGATACGCAGTATTTT
-	TRBV4-2	many	TRBJ2-7	CASSQDPYEQYF	TGTGCCAGCAGCCAAGACCCCTACGAGCAGTACTTC
-	TRBV11-1	few	TRBJ2-7	CASSYSLGSYEQYF	TGTGCCAGCAGCTACTCCCTCGGGAGTTACGAGCAGTACTTC
TRBD2	TRBV7-2	few	TRBJ2-1	CASSSGLAGAPYNEQFF	TGTGCCAGCAGCTCGGGACTAGCGGGAGCCCCCTACAATGAGCAGTTCTTC
TRBD1	TRBV30	-	TRBJ1-2	CAVRKPLRGLRNYGYTF	TGTGCCGTCCGAAAACCACTCAGGGGGTTGAGAAACTATGGCTACACCTTC
-	TRBV4-1	-	TRBJ2-3	CASSLPLLSSTDTQYF	TGCGCCAGCAGCCTACCGCTTCTCTCTAGCACAGATACGCAGTATTTT
-	TRBV7-3	few	TRBJ2-5	CASSLTGKETQYF	TGTGCCAGCAGCCTGACAGGCAAAGAGACCCAGTACTTC
TRBD1	TRBV12-3/TRBV12-4	-	TRBJ2-4	CASGSQGGQGAAKNIQYF	TGTGCCAGCGGCTCCCAGGGGGGACAGGGGGCGGCCAAAAACATTCAGTACTTC
-	TRBV6-2/TRBV6-3	once	TRBJ1-1	CASSYPTGHNSEAFF	TGTGCCAGCAGTTACCCTACAGGACACAATTCTGAAGCTTTCTTT
TRBD1	TRBV30	once	TRBJ1-2	CAWTGGDYYGYTF	TGTGCCTGGACAGGGGGCGACTACTATGGCTACACCTTC
-	TRBV29-1	few	TRBJ2-7	CSVEDPGASDGSYEQYF	TGCAGCGTTGAAGATCCTGGGGCTAGCGACGGCTCCTACGAGCAGTACTTC
TRBD1	TRBV6-5	-	TRBJ2-5	CASAYRGRETQYF	TGTGCCAGCGCCTACAGGGGGAGGGAGACCCAGTACTTC
-	TRBV15	many	TRBJ1-5	CATSSRQILQPQHF	TGTGCCACCAGCAGCCGTCAGATTTTACAGCCCCAGCATTTT
-	TRBV14	-	TRBJ2-7	CASSLRSHEQYF	TGTGCCAGCAGCCTTAGGTCCCACGAGCAGTACTTC
TRBD1	TRBV6-5	few	TRBJ1-2	CASRTRRQGESYGYTF	TGTGCCAGCAGAACAAGAAGACAGGGGGAAAGCTATGGCTACACCTTC
-	TRBV10-3	-	TRBJ2-3	CANGENSDTQYF	TGTGCCAACGGAGAGAACTCAGATACGCAGTATTTT
-	TRBV7-9	-	TRBJ2-5	CASSLGWETQYF	TGTGCCAGCAGCTTGGGCTGGGAGACCCAGTACTTC
-	TRBV2	few	TRBJ2-2	CASKGKDTGELFF	TGTGCCAGCAAAGGGAAGGACACCGGGGAGCTGTTTTTT
-	TRBV29-1	many	TRBJ1-1	CSVSHPGTEAFF	TGCAGCGTTTCCCACCCTGGCACTGAAGCTTTCTTT
-	TRBV5-1	few	TRBJ2-3	CASSRSGPLSTDTQYF	TGCGCCAGCAGCCGCTCGGGCCCGCTTAGCACAGATACGCAGTATTTT
TRBD2	TRBV12-3/TRBV12-4	-	TRBJ2-1	CASKLWASGNNEQFF	TGTGCCAGCAAATTGTGGGCTAGCGGAAACAATGAGCAGTTCTTC
-	TRBV3-1	-	TRBJ2-2	CASSQVDPYLGGELFF	TGTGCCAGCAGCCAAGTTGACCCTTACTTAGGCGGGGAGCTGTTTTTT